This TCR beta chain was obtained from a study of blood T cell repertoires in COVID-19. Across the study: From the United States, Italy and Spain came samples of acute and convalescent COVID-19.

Those enrolled in Seattle joined during active infection and were followed longitudinally afterward. Germline CDR1 reads SEHNR; CDR2 reads FQNEAQ (reference sequence). The CDR3 extends over 19 amino acids. V dropped 1 base and J dropped 4; count of bases not matched to a gene: 7. In the authors' workflow: Researchers report that nucleated cell counts were estimated from reference gene primer amplification. Assay used: immunoSEQ multiplex PCR; TCRdb lists only in-frame clones, some missing. V and J calls and clone size come straight from that table; D and trimming were deduced from the DNA. The data hold about 210,000 clones, with about 85% observed a single time.

This chain connects TRBV7-9 to TRBJ2-6; 13 bases line up with TRBD2. The clonotype was recovered from a woman aged 80 or older with COVID-19, enrolled during active disease. Sample: peripheral blood. CDR3 in DNA: TGTGCCAGCAGCTTAGGGACTAGCGGGGGCGTGCTCGGGGCCAACGTCCTGACTTTC. It is translated as CASSLGTSGGVLGANVLTF.